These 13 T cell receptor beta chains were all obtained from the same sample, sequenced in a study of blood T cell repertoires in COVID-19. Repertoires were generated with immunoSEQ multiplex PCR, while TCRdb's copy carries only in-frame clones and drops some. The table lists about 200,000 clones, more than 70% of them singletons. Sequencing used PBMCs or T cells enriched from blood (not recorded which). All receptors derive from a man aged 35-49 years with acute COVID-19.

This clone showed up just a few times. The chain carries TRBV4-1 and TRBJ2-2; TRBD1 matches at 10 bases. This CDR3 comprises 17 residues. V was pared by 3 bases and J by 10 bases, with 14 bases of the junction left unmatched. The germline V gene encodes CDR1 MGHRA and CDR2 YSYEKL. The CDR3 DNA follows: TGCGCCAGCAGCCATATTAAGACGGGACAGGGGTCTGTGGAGCTGTTTTTT. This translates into CASSHIKTGQGSVELFF.

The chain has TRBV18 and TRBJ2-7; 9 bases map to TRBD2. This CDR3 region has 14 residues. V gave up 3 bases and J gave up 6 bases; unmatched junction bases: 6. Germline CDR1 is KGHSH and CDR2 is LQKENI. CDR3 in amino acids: CASSPGLATAEQYF. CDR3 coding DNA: TGTGCCAGCTCACCGGGACTAGCTACCGCCGAGCAGTACTTC.

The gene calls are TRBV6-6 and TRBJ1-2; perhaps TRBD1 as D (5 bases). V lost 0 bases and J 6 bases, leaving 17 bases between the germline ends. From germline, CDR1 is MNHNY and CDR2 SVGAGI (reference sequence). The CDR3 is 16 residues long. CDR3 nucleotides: TGTGCCAGCAGTTACTCGAGTCTGAACATAGGGGATGGCTACACCTTC. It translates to CASSYSSLNIGDGYTF.

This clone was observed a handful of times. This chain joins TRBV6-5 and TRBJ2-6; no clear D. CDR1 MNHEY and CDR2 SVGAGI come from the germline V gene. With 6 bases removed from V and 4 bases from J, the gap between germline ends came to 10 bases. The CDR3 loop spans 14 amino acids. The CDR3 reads CASSSVEGANVLTF. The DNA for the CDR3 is TGTGCCAGCAGCTCCGTTGAGGGGGCCAACGTCCTGACTTTC.

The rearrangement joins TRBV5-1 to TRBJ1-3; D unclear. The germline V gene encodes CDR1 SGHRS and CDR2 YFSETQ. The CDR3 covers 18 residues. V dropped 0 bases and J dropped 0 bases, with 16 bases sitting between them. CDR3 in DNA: TGCGCCAGCAGCTTGGGAGGCCTGGTTTCTGGCTCTGGAAACACCATATATTTT. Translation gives CASSLGGLVSGSGNTIYF.

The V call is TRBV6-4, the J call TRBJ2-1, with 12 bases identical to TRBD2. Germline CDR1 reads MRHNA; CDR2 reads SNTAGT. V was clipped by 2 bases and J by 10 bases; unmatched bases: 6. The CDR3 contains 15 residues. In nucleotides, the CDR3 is TGTGCCAGCAGTGACCCGACTAGCGGGAGCCGAGAGCAGTTCTTC. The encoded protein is CASSDPTSGSREQFF.

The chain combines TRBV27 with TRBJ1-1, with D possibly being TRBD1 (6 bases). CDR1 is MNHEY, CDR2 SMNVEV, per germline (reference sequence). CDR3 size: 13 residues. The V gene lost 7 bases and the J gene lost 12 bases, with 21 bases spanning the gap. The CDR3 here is CASNVLGGGRTFF. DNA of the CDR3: TGTGCCAGCAACGTTCTGGGAGGGGGGAGGACTTTCTTT.

In DNA, the CDR3 is TGTGCCAGCAGTTATTCAGAGGGGCGCAGGGGCACTGAAGCTTTCTTT. It encodes CASSYSEGRRGTEAFF. The chain carries TRBV5-5 and TRBJ1-1; a possible D gene is TRBD1 (6 bases). The CDR3 has 16 amino acids. Germline CDR1 reads SGHKS; CDR2 reads YYEKEE (reference sequence). V shed 5 bases and J shed 4 bases, with 21 bases lying between them.

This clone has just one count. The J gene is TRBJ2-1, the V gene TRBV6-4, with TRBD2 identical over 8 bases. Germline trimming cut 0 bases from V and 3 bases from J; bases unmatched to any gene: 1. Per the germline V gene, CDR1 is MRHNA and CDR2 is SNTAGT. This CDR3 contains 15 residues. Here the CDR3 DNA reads TGTGCCAGCAGTGACTCGAGCGGGAGCTACAATGAGCAGTTCTTC. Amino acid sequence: CASSDSSGSYNEQFF.

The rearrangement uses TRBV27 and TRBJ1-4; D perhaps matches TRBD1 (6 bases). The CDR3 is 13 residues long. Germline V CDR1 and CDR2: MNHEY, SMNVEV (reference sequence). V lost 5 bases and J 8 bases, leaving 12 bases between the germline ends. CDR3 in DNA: TGTGCCAGCAGTCTCGGGACAAACGAAAAACTGTTTTTT. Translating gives CASSLGTNEKLFF.

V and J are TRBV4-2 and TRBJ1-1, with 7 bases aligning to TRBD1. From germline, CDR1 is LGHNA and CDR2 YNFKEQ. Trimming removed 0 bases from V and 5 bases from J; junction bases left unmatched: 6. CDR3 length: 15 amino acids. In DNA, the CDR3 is TGTGCCAGCAGCCAAGATAACAGGGGAAATACTGAAGCTTTCTTT. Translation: CASSQDNRGNTEAFF.

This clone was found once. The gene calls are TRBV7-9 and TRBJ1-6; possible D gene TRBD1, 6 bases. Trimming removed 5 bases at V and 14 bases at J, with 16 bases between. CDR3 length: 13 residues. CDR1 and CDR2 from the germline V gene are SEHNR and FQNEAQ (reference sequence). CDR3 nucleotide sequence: TGTGCCAGCAGCCTCCAATGGGGGCGGACCCTCCACTTT. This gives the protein CASSLQWGRTLHF.

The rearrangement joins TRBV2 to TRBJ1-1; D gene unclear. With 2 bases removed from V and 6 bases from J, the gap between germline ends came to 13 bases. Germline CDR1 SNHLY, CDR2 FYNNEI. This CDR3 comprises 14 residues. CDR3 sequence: CASSEIRTRAEAFF. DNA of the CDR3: TGTGCCAGCAGTGAAATCAGGACTCGGGCTGAAGCTTTCTTT.